This TCR beta chain appears in the sequencing data of a study of early T cells in non-severe SARS-CoV-2 infection. On the study more broadly: With bulk RNA from unsorted whole blood as input, sequencing yielded unpaired chains.

This clonotype has a handful of counts. The antigen remains undetermined. Study-level results: Reliance on VDJdb matching favored anti-spike CD8 responses; private and CD4 specificities were missed.

Individually, cDNA molecules had unique molecular identifiers attached to them. TCRdb re-called the 5' RACE reads with MiXCR, one entry per CDR3 protein. This sample yields about 60,000 distinct CDR3 sequences, of which 8% to 9% are seen a single time; approximately 15% belongs to the top ten. Germline CDR1 and CDR2: SGDLS and YYNGEE. Trimming removed 2 bases from V and 1 base from J, with 12 bases in between. The CDR3 is 15 amino acids. Sequenced material: whole blood. The sequence derives from an adult who was a healthcare worker with PCR-confirmed SARS-CoV-2 infection or an uninfected control (not recorded which). The chain couples TRBV9 to TRBJ2-5; weak D call: TRBD2 (5 bases). The CDR3 DNA is TGTGCCAGCAGCGTTTCTACTAGTCCCCAAGAGACCCAGTACTTC. Protein product: CASSVSTSPQETQYF.